This is a list of T cell receptor beta chains from one sample in a study of blood T cells in healthy people across ages. In TCRdb, the 5' RACE reads were re-called with MiXCR into one record per CDR3 protein. The sample lists 450,000 to 600,000 distinct CDR3 sequences, about 27% occurring once. The sample was also linked to a second study, of T cells of mothers and their children.

Sample: blood. These receptors were obtained from a boy between 2 and 15 years old in good health. Both conserved end residues are part of each CDR3. D genes are given only for firm matches. Clone size is stated in some rows and not others, as once, few, many or a class when expanded.

d_gene: TRBD2
v_gene: TRBV20-1
abundance: .
j_gene: TRBJ2-5
CDR3aa: CSARLPGGRETQYF
CDR3nt: TGCAGTGCTAGGCTTCCCGGGGGGAGGGAGACCCAGTACTTC

d_gene: TRBD1
v_gene: TRBV18
abundance: .
j_gene: TRBJ2-1
CDR3aa: CASSPPNRGNEQFF
CDR3nt: TGTGCCAGCTCACCACCAAACAGGGGTAATGAGCAGTTCTTC

d_gene: .
v_gene: TRBV15
abundance: .
j_gene: TRBJ1-2
CDR3aa: CATSWTDPPSYGYTF
CDR3nt: TGTGCCACCAGCTGGACAGACCCGCCGTCCTATGGCTACACCTTC

d_gene: .
v_gene: TRBV7-3
abundance: many
j_gene: TRBJ2-5
CDR3aa: CASSLSGEETQYF
CDR3nt: TGTGCCAGCAGCTTAAGCGGGGAAGAGACCCAGTACTTC

d_gene: TRBD1
v_gene: TRBV12-5
abundance: .
j_gene: TRBJ2-2
CDR3aa: CASGSGTGNTGELFF
CDR3nt: TGTGCTAGTGGTTCGGGGACAGGGAACACCGGGGAGCTGTTTTTT

d_gene: .
v_gene: TRBV20-1
abundance: few
j_gene: TRBJ1-2
CDR3aa: CSARDSFKPNYGYTF
CDR3nt: TGCAGTGCTAGAGATTCTTTTAAGCCTAACTATGGCTACACCTTC

d_gene: .
v_gene: TRBV4-1
abundance: .
j_gene: TRBJ2-6
CDR3aa: CASSQVPGRWGSGANVLTF
CDR3nt: TGCGCCAGCAGCCAAGTGCCAGGGCGGTGGGGCTCTGGGGCCAACGTCCTGACTTTC

d_gene: .
v_gene: TRBV7-4
abundance: .
j_gene: TRBJ1-3
CDR3aa: CASSLADKTSGNTIYF
CDR3nt: TGTGCCAGCAGCTTAGCAGACAAGACCTCTGGAAACACCATATATTTT

d_gene: TRBD1
v_gene: TRBV20-1
abundance: few
j_gene: TRBJ2-5
CDR3aa: CSASFQRGPLETQYF
CDR3nt: TGCAGTGCTAGTTTTCAGAGGGGGCCATTAGAGACCCAGTACTTC

d_gene: TRBD2
v_gene: TRBV6-5
abundance: .
j_gene: TRBJ2-1
CDR3aa: CATRQGTSGYNEQFF
CDR3nt: TGTGCCACCAGACAGGGGACTAGCGGATACAATGAGCAGTTCTTC

d_gene: TRBD1
v_gene: TRBV6-1
abundance: few
j_gene: TRBJ1-1
CDR3aa: CASSELTGETTEAFF
CDR3nt: TGTGCCAGCAGTGAACTAACAGGGGAGACCACTGAAGCTTTCTTT

d_gene: .
v_gene: TRBV7-9
abundance: .
j_gene: TRBJ2-1
CDR3aa: CASSRGPHNEQFF
CDR3nt: TGTGCCAGCAGCCGAGGGCCTCACAATGAGCAGTTCTTC

d_gene: .
v_gene: TRBV2
abundance: .
j_gene: TRBJ2-2
CDR3aa: CASNKFETGTGELFF
CDR3nt: TGTGCCAGCAATAAATTTGAGACGGGCACCGGGGAGCTGTTTTTT

d_gene: TRBD2
v_gene: TRBV7-2
abundance: few
j_gene: TRBJ2-7
CDR3aa: CASSTRTSRQYEQYF
CDR3nt: TGTGCCAGCAGCACCAGGACTAGTCGTCAATACGAGCAGTACTTC